This is a list of T cell receptor beta chains from one sample in a study of blood T cell repertoires in COVID-19. The table came from immunoSEQ multiplex PCR; TCRdb's copy has only in-frame clones and leaves some out. Among approximately 200,000 clones listed, approximately 85% were seen once. Sequenced: peripheral blood. The origin of the receptors is a human donor with active or convalescent COVID-19. The donor label of this sample is uncertain. CDR3s include the opening cysteine and the closing phenylalanine or tryptophan. A D gene is named only where the DNA matches it firmly. Some rows mark clone size as missing; the rest say once, few, many or name a class of expanded clone.

clone size,CDR3 length,V gene,D gene,J gene,CDR3 DNA,CDR3 protein
NA,14,TRBV5-4,NA,TRBJ1-4,TGTGCCAGCAGCTTGGCCGGGGTTGGCGAAAAACTGTTTTTT,CASSLAGVGEKLFF
once,18,TRBV5-1,TRBD2,TRBJ2-2,TGCGCCAGCAGCTTGGAGGTAGCGGGAGGGCCTTACACCGGGGAGCTGTTTTTT,CASSLEVAGGPYTGELFF
few,15,TRBV5-1,NA,TRBJ1-5,TGCGCCAGCAGCTTGACAGGGATGAGCAATCAGCCCCAGCATTTT,CASSLTGMSNQPQHF
NA,15,TRBV3-1/TRBV3-2,TRBD2,TRBJ2-7,TGTGCCAGCAGCCAAAAAGCGGGAGGTTTTAGCGAGCAGTACTTC,CASSQKAGGFSEQYF
NA,15,TRBV7-9,NA,TRBJ1-6,TGTGCCAGCAGCCTCTCAGGGGACCATAATTCACCCCTCCACTTT,CASSLSGDHNSPLHF
NA,16,TRBV5-4,NA,TRBJ2-2,TGTGCCAGCAGCTTGGGTACTAGTGTCCCCACCGGGGAGCTGTTTTTT,CASSLGTSVPTGELFF
NA,16,TRBV24-1,NA,TRBJ2-6,TGTGCCACCAGTGATTCGGGGGGCGCGAGGGCCAACGTCCTGACTTTC,CATSDSGGARANVLTF
NA,16,TRBV11-3,TRBD2,TRBJ2-3,TGTGCCAGCAGCTCGGGACTAGCGGGAGTATCAGATACGCAGTATTTT,CASSSGLAGVSDTQYF
NA,15,TRBV5-1,TRBD2,TRBJ2-1,TGCGCCAGCAGCTTTAGCGGGGGGGCCGGTAATGAGCAGTTCTTC,CASSFSGGAGNEQFF
few,14,TRBV4-1,NA,TRBJ1-6,TGCGCCAGCAGCCAAGATATCTACTCTCAGGGCCTCCACTTT,CASSQDIYSQGLHF
NA,15,TRBV24-1,TRBD1,TRBJ2-3,TGTGCCACCAGTGAACACAGGGGGAACACAGATACGCAGTATTTT,CATSEHRGNTDTQYF
NA,17,TRBV4-2,NA,TRBJ2-5,TGTGCCAGCAGCCCACGGGGGGCCAGCGGGGCAAAAGAGACCCAGTACTTC,CASSPRGASGAKETQYF
NA,15,TRBV9,TRBD2,TRBJ2-3,TGTGCCAGCAGCGCAAGCGGGACGGTCACAGATACGCAGTATTTT,CASSASGTVTDTQYF
NA,18,TRBV19,TRBD2,TRBJ2-7,TGTGCCAGTAGTATCCCCAGACTAGCGGGAGAGGTCTCCTACGAGCAGTACTTC,CASSIPRLAGEVSYEQYF
NA,15,TRBV5-5,NA,TRBJ1-3,TGTGCCAGCAGCCAGGAAGGGGTTGGTGGAAACACCATATATTTT,CASSQEGVGGNTIYF
NA,15,TRBV10-3,NA,TRBJ1-5,TGTGCCATCAGTGAGTCAGACAGTAGCAATCAGCCCCAGCATTTT,CAISESDSSNQPQHF
once,16,TRBV19,TRBD1,TRBJ2-3,TGTGCCACCCGACAGGGGGCTCGCGGACGCACAGATACGCAGTATTTT,CATRQGARGRTDTQYF
NA,16,TRBV14,TRBD2,TRBJ2-1,TGTGCCAGCAGCCAAGTTGGAGCGGGAGCATACAATGAGCAGTTCTTC,CASSQVGAGAYNEQFF
NA,15,TRBV19,NA,TRBJ1-1,TGTGCCAGTAGTGCCGGCAGGGGTGGGAACACTGAAGCTTTCTTT,CASSAGRGGNTEAFF
NA,13,TRBV25-1,NA,TRBJ1-1,TGTGCCAGCAGTAGAGAGATGAACACTGAAGCTTTCTTT,CASSREMNTEAFF
few,15,TRBV5-1,NA,TRBJ1-1,TGCGCCAGCAGCTTGTTTGGCGGGCGAGACACTGAAGCTTTCTTT,CASSLFGGRDTEAFF
few,16,TRBV4-1,TRBD1,TRBJ2-2,TGCGCCAGCAGCGAACGGACAGGGGTAGGGACCGGGGAGCTGTTTTTT,CASSERTGVGTGELFF
NA,16,TRBV6-4,NA,TRBJ2-5,TGTGCCAGCAGTGACTCCTGGGAGGCGGGCGGAGAGACCCAGTACTTC,CASSDSWEAGGETQYF
NA,13,TRBV18,NA,TRBJ1-2,TGTGCCAGCTCACTCGGAGCAAGCCAACTAACCACCTTC,CASSLGASQLTTF
NA,13,TRBV19,TRBD1,TRBJ2-7,TGTGCCAGTAGTGCCGACAGGGGGGGCGAGCAGTACTTC,CASSADRGGEQYF
NA,17,TRBV19,NA,TRBJ2-7,TGTGCCAGTAGTAAGAAGAAAGGGGGTTCTCAATTCTACGAGCAGTACTTC,CASSKKKGGSQFYEQYF
NA,17,TRBV3-1/TRBV3-2,NA,TRBJ2-3,TGTGCCAGCAGCCAAGATATTGGGGGCGTTAAGTTCTGGACGCAGTATTTT,CASSQDIGGVKFWTQYF
once,22,TRBV4-3,NA,TRBJ1-6,TGCGCCAGCAGCCAAGGTGGCCCCTTTGGAGGGTGGGCATTGGAGGATAATTCACCCCTCCACTTT,CASSQGGPFGGWALEDNSPLHF
NA,15,TRBV6-2/TRBV6-3,NA,TRBJ1-1,TGTGCCAGCAGTGAGACAGGTGGTATGAGCACTGAAGCTTTCTTT,CASSETGGMSTEAFF
NA,14,TRBV5-1,NA,TRBJ2-1,TGCGCCAGCAGCTTGCAGCAGGGAGGCAATGAGCAGTTCTTC,CASSLQQGGNEQFF
NA,16,TRBV10-2,TRBD2,TRBJ2-4,TGCGCCAGCAGTGAGTTGGTAGCGGGGATTAAAAACATTCAGTACTTC,CASSELVAGIKNIQYF
NA,14,TRBV5-6,NA,TRBJ2-7,TGTGCCAGCAGCTTGGGGACAGCCAACTACGAGCAGTACTTC,CASSLGTANYEQYF
NA,11,TRBV10-3,TRBD1,TRBJ1-2,TGTGCCATCCGACAGGGGGGAGGCTACACCTTC,CAIRQGGGYTF
NA,15,TRBV6-5,NA,TRBJ1-3,TGTGCCAGCAGCTACCCGGGTGTAGGCGGAAACACCATATATTTT,CASSYPGVGGNTIYF
few,12,TRBV18,NA,TRBJ2-7,TGTGCCAGCTCAACTAGTGGCTACGAGCAGTACTTC,CASSTSGYEQYF
NA,15,TRBV27,TRBD1,TRBJ1-5,TGTGCCAGCAGTTCACCGACAGGGAGGAATCAGCCCCAGCATTTT,CASSSPTGRNQPQHF
NA,15,TRBV24-1,TRBD1,TRBJ2-3,TGTGCCACCAGTGATGGGGGACAGGGGTCGGATACGCAGTATTTT,CATSDGGQGSDTQYF
NA,15,TRBV28,NA,TRBJ1-5,TGTGCCAGCAGAATACAGGGTCGGGGCAATCAGCCCCAGCATTTT,CASRIQGRGNQPQHF
NA,15,TRBV19,NA,TRBJ1-5,TGTGCCAGTAGGTATCCGGGAGGGGACAATCAGCCCCAGCATTTT,CASRYPGGDNQPQHF
NA,18,TRBV24-1,NA,TRBJ2-5,TGTGCCACCAGTGATTTTGAGCAGGGAGGGGGACGAGGGGAGACCCAGTACTTC,CATSDFEQGGGRGETQYF
NA,14,TRBV5-6,NA,TRBJ2-5,TGTGCCAGCAGCTTTTTGGTTAGTCAAGAGACCCAGTACTTC,CASSFLVSQETQYF